The source of this TCR beta chain is a study of shared clonotypes between healthy human individuals. Study-wide results and limits: A generally larger estimated richness was seen in naive subsets than in memory subsets. The represented genetic and exposure-history diversity was limited by the small number of donors.

The table came from immunoSEQ multiplex PCR; TCRdb's copy has only in-frame clones and leaves some out. This table holds more than 2,000,000 clones, just over 90% found once. As for this clone: The antigen is not known. Other DNA sequences in the same sample also yield this CDR3.

Deletions cut 6 bases from V and 2 bases from J, with 11 bases between. The CDR3 sequence is 13 residues long. CDR1 is MDHEN and CDR2 is SYDVKM in the germline V gene. This receptor was taken from a young man in good health. Some clones in this sample may be carry-over from other donors' samples. Sequencing input: naive CD4+ T cells from PBMCs. The sample's subset: CD45RA+ positively selected. The chain is built from TRBV28 and TRBJ2-7; D is tentatively TRBD1 or TRBD2 (6 bases each). CDR3 protein: CASRRGLTYEQYF. For the CDR3, the DNA is TGTGCCAGCAGACGGGGGCTCACCTACGAGCAGTACTTC.